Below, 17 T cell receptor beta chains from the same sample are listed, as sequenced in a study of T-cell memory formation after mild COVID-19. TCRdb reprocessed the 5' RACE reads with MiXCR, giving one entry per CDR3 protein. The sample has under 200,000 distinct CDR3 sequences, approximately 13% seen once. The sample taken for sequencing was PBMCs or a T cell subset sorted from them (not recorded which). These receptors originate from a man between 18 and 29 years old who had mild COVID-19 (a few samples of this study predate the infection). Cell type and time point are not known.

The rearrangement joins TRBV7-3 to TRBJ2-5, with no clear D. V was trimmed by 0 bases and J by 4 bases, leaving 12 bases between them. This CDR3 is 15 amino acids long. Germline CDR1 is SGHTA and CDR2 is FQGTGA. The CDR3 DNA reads TGTGCCAGCAGCTTAACTCGTTCGGTTGGAGAGACCCAGTACTTC. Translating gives CASSLTRSVGETQYF. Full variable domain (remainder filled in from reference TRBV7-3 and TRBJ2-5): GAGVSQTPSNKVTEKGKYVELRCDPISGHTALYWYRQSLGQGPEFLIYFQGTGAADDSGLPNDRFFAVRPEGSVSTLKIQRTERGDSAVYLCASSLTRSVGETQYFGPGTRLLVL.

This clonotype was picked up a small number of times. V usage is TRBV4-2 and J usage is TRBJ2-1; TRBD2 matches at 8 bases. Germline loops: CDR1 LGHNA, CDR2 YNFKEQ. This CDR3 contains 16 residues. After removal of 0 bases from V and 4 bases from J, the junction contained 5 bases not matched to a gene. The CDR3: CASSQEPGGPYNEQFF. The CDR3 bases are TGTGCCAGCAGCCAAGAGCCGGGGGGGCCGTACAATGAGCAGTTCTTC.

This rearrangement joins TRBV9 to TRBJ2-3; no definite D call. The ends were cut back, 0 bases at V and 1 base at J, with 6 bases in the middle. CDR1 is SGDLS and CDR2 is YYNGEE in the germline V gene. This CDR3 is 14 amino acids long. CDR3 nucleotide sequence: TGTGCCAGCAGCGTAGACGTAGGCACAGATACGCAGTATTTT. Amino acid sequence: CASSVDVGTDTQYF.

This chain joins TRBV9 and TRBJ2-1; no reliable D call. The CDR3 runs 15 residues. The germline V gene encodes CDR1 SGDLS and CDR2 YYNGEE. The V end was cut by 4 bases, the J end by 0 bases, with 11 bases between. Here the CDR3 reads CASSLGNSSYNEQFF. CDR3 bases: TGTGCCAGCAGCCTAGGTAATAGCTCCTACAATGAGCAGTTCTTC.

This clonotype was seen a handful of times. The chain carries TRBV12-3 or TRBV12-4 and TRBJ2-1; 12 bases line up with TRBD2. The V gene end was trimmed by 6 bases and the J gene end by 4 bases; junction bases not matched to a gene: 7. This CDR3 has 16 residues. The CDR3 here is CASRPPTSGGYNEQFF. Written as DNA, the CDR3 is TGTGCCAGCAGACCTCCGACTAGCGGGGGATACAATGAGCAGTTCTTC.

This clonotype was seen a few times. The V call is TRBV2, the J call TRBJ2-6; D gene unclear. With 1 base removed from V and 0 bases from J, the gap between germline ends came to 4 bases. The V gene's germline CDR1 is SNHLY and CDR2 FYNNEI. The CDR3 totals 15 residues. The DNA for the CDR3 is TGTGCCAGCAGTGAAGAGGGCTCTGGGGCCAACGTCCTGACTTTC. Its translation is CASSEEGSGANVLTF. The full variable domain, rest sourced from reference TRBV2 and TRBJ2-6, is EPEVTQTPSHQVTQMGQEVILRCVPISNHLYFYWYRQILGQKVEFLVSFYNNEISEKSEIFDDQFSVERPDGSNFTLKIRSTKLEDSAMYFCASSEEGSGANVLTFGAGSRLTVL.

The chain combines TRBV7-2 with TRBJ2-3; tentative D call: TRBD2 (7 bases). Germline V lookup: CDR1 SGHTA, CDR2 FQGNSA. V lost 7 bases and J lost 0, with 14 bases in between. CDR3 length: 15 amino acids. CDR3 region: CASTWGGYSTDTQYF. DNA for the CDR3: TGTGCCAGCACTTGGGGGGGCTACAGCACAGATACGCAGTATTTT. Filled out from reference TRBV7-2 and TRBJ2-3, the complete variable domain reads GAGVSQSPSNKVTEKGKDVELRCDPISGHTALYWYRQSLGQGLEFLIYFQGNSAPDKSGLPSDRFSAERTGGSVSTLTIQRTQQEDSAVYLCASTWGGYSTDTQYFGPGTRLTVL.

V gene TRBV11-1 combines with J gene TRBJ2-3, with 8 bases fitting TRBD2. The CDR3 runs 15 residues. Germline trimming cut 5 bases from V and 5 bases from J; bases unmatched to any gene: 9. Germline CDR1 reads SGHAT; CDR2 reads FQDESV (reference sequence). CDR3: CASSPRSGGLDTQYF. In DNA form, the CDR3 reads TGTGCCAGCAGCCCTAGGAGCGGGGGTCTAGATACGCAGTATTTT. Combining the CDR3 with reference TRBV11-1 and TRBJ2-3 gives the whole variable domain EAEVAQSPRYKITEKSQAVAFWCDPISGHATLYWYRQILGQGPELLVQFQDESVVDDSQLPKDRFSAERLKGVDSTLKIQPAELGDSAMYLCASSPRSGGLDTQYFGPGTRLTVL.

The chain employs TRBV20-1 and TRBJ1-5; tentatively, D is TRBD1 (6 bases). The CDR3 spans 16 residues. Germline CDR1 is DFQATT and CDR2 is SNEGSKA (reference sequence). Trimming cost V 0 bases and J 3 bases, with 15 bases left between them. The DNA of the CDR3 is TGCAGTGCTAGAGACCCAGGGGCGGCCCACAATCAGCCCCAGCATTTT. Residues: CSARDPGAAHNQPQHF.

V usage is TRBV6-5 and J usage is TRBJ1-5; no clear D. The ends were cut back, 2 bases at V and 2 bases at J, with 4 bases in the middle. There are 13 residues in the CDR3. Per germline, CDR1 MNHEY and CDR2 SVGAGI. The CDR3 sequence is CASSYVGNQPQHF. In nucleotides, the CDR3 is TGTGCCAGCAGTTACGTGGGCAATCAGCCCCAGCATTTT.

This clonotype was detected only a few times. Here the CDR3 reads CASSSTSGGVEQFF. CDR3 bases: TGTGCCAGCAGCTCTACAAGCGGGGGGGTTGAGCAGTTCTTC. The rearrangement links TRBV7-2 to TRBJ2-1; TRBD2 aligns across 10 bases. The V segment lost 4 bases and the J segment 9 bases; nucleotides outside the gene matches: 6. Germline CDR1 is SGHTA and CDR2 is FQGNSA. This CDR3 is built from 14 residues. Full variable domain (rest looked up from reference TRBV7-2 and TRBJ2-1): GAGVSQSPSNKVTEKGKDVELRCDPISGHTALYWYRQSLGQGLEFLIYFQGNSAPDKSGLPSDRFSAERTGGSVSTLTIQRTQQEDSAVYLCASSSTSGGVEQFFGPGTRLTVL.

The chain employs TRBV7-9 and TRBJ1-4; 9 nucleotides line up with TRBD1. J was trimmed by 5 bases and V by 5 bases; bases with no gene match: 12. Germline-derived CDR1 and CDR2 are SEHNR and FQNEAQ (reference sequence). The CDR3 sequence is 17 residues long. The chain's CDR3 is CASSPGQGWALNEKLFF. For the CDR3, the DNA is TGTGCCAGCAGCCCAGGACAGGGGTGGGCCTTAAATGAAAAACTGTTTTTT.

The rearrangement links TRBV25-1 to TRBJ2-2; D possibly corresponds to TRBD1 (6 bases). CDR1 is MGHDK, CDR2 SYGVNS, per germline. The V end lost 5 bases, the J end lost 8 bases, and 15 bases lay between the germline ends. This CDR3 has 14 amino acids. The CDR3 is CASSTRAGAGELFF. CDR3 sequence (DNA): TGTGCCAGCAGTACCCGGGCAGGGGCAGGGGAGCTGTTTTTT.

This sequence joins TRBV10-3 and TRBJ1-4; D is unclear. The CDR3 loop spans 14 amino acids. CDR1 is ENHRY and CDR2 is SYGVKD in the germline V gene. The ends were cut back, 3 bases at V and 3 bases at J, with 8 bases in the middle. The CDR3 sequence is CAISDWAANEKLFF. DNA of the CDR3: TGTGCCATCAGTGATTGGGCAGCTAATGAAAAACTGTTTTTT.

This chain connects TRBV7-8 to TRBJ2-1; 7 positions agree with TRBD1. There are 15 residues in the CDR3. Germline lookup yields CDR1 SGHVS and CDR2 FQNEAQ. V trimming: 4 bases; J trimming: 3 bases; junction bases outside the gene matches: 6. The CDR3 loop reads CASSSYRTGYNEQFF. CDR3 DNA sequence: TGTGCCAGCAGCTCCTACCGGACAGGCTACAATGAGCAGTTCTTC.

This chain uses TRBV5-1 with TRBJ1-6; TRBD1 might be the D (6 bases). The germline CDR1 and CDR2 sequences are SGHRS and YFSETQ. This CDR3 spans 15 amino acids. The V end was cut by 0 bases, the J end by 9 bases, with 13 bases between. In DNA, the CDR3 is TGCGCCAGCAGCTTGGACCCAGGGGTGGGTTCACCCCTCCACTTT. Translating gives CASSLDPGVGSPLHF.

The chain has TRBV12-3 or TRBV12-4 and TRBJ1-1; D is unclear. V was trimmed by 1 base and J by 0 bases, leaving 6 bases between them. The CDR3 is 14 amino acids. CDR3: CASSLGNMNTEAFF. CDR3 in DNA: TGTGCCAGCAGTTTAGGCAACATGAACACTGAAGCTTTCTTT.